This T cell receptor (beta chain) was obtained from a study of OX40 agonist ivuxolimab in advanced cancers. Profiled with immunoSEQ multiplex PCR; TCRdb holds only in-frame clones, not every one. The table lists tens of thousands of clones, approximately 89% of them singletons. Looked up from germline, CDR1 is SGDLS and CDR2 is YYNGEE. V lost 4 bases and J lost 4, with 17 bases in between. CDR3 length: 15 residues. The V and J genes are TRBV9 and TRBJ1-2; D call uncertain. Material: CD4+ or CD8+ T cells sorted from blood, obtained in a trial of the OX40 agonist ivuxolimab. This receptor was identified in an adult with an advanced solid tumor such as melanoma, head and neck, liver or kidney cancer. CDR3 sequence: CASSREPSHGYGYTF. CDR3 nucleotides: TGTGCCAGCAGCAGAGAGCCTTCCCATGGCTATGGCTACACCTTC.